The sample holds a few counts of the clone carrying this T cell receptor beta chain. The antigen is unknown. Prepared TCR beta cDNA libraries contained unique molecular identifiers. TCRdb called the PCR reads again in MiXCR, with one record for every CDR3 protein. The sample holds about 160,000 distinct CDR3 sequences, under 40% seen once. This sample stems from a study of post-analysis software for immune sequencing data. The overall study: The courses of disease that were included comprised relapsing-remitting, secondary progressive and progressive-relapsing multiple sclerosis.

Study results and caveats: Under F measure analysis, samples from one preparation batch co-clustered strongly. Patients used several TRBV segments, including TRBV5-6, TRBV5-1 and TRBV20-1, more often than controls. A significant reduction in normalized Chao1 diversity was observed in multiple sclerosis patients versus controls.

CDR3 size: 14 residues. The germline CDR1 and CDR2 sequences are MDHEN and SYDVKM. V lost 2 bases and J 6 bases, leaving 12 bases between the germline ends. Sequencing used blood, obtained after autologous hematopoietic stem cell transplantation. V usage is TRBV28 and J usage is TRBJ2-3; TRBD1 might be the D (5 bases). This TCR came from a girl between 5 and 17 years old with multiple sclerosis. CDR3 sequence reads: CASSLDSGSDTQYF. The CDR3 DNA sequence: TGTGCCAGCAGTTTAGATTCAGGGTCCGATACGCAGTATTTT.